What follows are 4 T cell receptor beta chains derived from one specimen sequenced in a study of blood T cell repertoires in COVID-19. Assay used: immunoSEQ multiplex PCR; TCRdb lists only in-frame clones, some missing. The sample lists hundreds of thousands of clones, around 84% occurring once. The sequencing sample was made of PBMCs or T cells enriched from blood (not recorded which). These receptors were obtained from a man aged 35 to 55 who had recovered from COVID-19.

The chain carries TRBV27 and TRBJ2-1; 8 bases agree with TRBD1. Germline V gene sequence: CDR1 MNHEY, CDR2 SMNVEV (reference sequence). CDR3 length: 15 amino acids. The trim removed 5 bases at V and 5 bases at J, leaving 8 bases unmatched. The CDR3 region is CASSASGQVHNEQFF. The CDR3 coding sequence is TGTGCCAGCAGTGCCTCGGGACAGGTCCACAATGAGCAGTTCTTC.

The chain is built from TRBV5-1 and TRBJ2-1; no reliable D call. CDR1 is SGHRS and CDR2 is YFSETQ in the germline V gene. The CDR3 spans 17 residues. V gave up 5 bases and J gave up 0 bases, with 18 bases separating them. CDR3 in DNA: TGCGCCAGCAGTTCTCCCATAAACAGTCTCTCCTACAATGAGCAGTTCTTC. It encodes CASSSPINSLSYNEQFF.

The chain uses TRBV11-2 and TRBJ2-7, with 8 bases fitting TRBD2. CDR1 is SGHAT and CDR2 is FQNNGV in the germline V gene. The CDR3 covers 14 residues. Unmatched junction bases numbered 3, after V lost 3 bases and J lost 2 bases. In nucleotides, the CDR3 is TGTGCCAGCAGCTTTGACGGGAGGGCCTACGAGCAGTACTTC. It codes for CASSFDGRAYEQYF.

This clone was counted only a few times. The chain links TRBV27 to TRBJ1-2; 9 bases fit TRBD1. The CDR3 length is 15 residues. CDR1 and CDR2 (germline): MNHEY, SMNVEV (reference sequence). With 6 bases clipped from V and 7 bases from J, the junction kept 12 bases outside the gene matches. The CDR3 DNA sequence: TGTGCCAGCAGACTAAGCCCCGGGACAGGGCCTGGCTACACCTTC. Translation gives CASRLSPGTGPGYTF.